The 17 T cell receptor beta chains below all came from one sample that was sequenced in a study of T cell responses to AZD1222 COVID-19 vaccine (dated by TCRdb to 2020 to 2023). The label giving this sample's time point can be read as: baseline before first vaccination. The library was prepared using the immunoSEQ multiplex PCR assay. TCRdb obtained this table from immuneACCESS and retained in-frame rearrangements with V and J assigned. These tables miss some clones; where compared with another copy, unresolved V genes account for less than half of the shortfall, and the remainder is unexplained. The sample table records roughly 250,000 clones; more than 80% of these occur just once. Around 0.58% of the sample lies in the top ten. Sample: peripheral blood, taken on day 0 of AZD1222 vaccination. The receptors derive from an adult in good health.

A few counts support this clone. J is TRBJ2-7 and V is TRBV7-8; D is unclear. This CDR3 spans 11 amino acids. Germline V lookup: CDR1 SGHVS, CDR2 FQNEAQ. V lost 2 bases and J lost 7, with 6 bases in between. CDR3 sequence reads: CASSLTWEQYF. The CDR3, as DNA: TGTGCCAGCAGCTTAACCTGGGAGCAGTACTTC.

V is TRBV20-1 and J is TRBJ2-7; D not resolved. The CDR3 runs to 11 residues. V was cut by 0 bases and J by 4 bases, with 4 bases left in between. Germline V CDR1 and CDR2: DFQATT, SNEGSKA (reference sequence). Here the CDR3 reads CSARDIYEQYF. For the CDR3, the DNA is TGCAGTGCTAGAGATATTTACGAGCAGTACTTC.

In DNA, the CDR3 is TGTGCCTGGAGTGAGGGGAGGACTCACTCCTACAATGAGCAGTTCTTC. Its translation: CAWSEGRTHSYNEQFF. V usage is TRBV30 and J usage is TRBJ2-1; D might be TRBD2 (6 bases). This CDR3 has 16 amino acids. V lost 1 base, J lost 0 bases, and 13 bases lay in between. Germline values: CDR1 GTSNPN, CDR2 SVGIG (reference sequence). Filled out from reference TRBV30 and TRBJ2-1, the complete variable domain reads SQTIHQWPATLVQPVGSPLSLECTVEGTSNPNLYWYRQAAGRGLQLLFYSVGIGQISSEVPQNLSASRPQDRQFILSSKKLLLSDSGFYLCAWSEGRTHSYNEQFFGPGTRLTVL.

The chain employs TRBV24-1 and TRBJ2-7, with TRBD1 matching 10 bases. Germline CDR1 reads KGHDR; CDR2 reads SFDVKD. V lost 7 bases and J lost 3; bases outside the gene matches: 5. The CDR3 spans 14 residues. The CDR3: CATSQGQGVYEQYF. CDR3 coding DNA: TGTGCCACCAGCCAAGGACAGGGGGTCTACGAGCAGTACTTC.

The V and J genes are TRBV4-2 and TRBJ2-1, with a possible D match to TRBD2 (6 bases). Trimming shortened V by 0 bases and J by 10 bases, and 22 bases separated the two germline ends. Germline CDR1 is LGHNA and CDR2 is YNFKEQ. The CDR3 covers 17 residues. The DNA for the CDR3 is TGTGCCAGCAGCCAAGACCTACCCACGTGGGTCGGGGGAGAGCAGTTCTTC. Amino acids: CASSQDLPTWVGGEQFF.

The V call is TRBV7-9, the J call TRBJ2-2; D possibly corresponds to TRBD2 (6 bases). CDR1 is SEHNR, CDR2 FQNEAQ, per germline (reference sequence). The CDR3 consists of 14 residues. Trimming cost V 1 base and J 4 bases, with 7 bases left between them. CDR3 nucleotide sequence: TGTGCCAGCAGCTTAGAAGCGGGCACCGGGGAGCTGTTTTTT. Its translation is CASSLEAGTGELFF.

The chain is built from TRBV9 and TRBJ2-1; 9 bases are a match to TRBD2. Germline V gene sequence: CDR1 SGDLS, CDR2 YYNGEE. The CDR3 covers 16 residues. The V and J ends lost 0 bases and 2 bases, in that order; junction bases with no gene match: 3. The CDR3 region is CASSVDSGSTYNEQFF. The CDR3 nucleotides are TGTGCCAGCAGCGTAGATAGCGGGAGCACCTACAATGAGCAGTTCTTC.

The gene calls are TRBV5-1 and TRBJ1-5; D is uncertain. CDR3 length equals 13 residues. Germline-derived CDR1 and CDR2 are SGHRS and YFSETQ. With 3 bases removed from V and 7 bases from J, the gap between germline ends came to 11 bases. As DNA, the CDR3 is TGCGCCAGCAGCTCCCGGGGTTCCCAGCCCCAGCATTTT. This encodes CASSSRGSQPQHF.

The gene calls are TRBV30 and TRBJ2-7; D may correspond to TRBD1 or TRBD2 (5 bases each). The CDR3 is 13 residues long. Trimming took 5 bases from V and 5 from J, leaving 16 bases between them. CDR1 GTSNPN and CDR2 SVGIG come from the germline V gene (reference sequence). The CDR3 loop is CAWVPGPGNEQYF. The CDR3 nucleotides are TGTGCCTGGGTACCGGGACCCGGTAACGAGCAGTACTTC.

This chain joins TRBV18 and TRBJ1-5; D is unresolved. The CDR3 covers 14 residues. The germline gives CDR1 KGHSH, CDR2 LQKENI. V lost 6 bases to trimming and J lost 2 bases, with 11 bases between them. CDR3 in DNA: TGTGCCAGCTCTCCCTATAGGGGCAATCAGCCCCAGCATTTT. This gives the protein CASSPYRGNQPQHF.

V usage is TRBV27 and J usage is TRBJ2-7, with no clear D. This CDR3 comprises 16 residues. Germline loops: CDR1 MNHEY, CDR2 SMNVEV (reference sequence). V was shortened by 8 bases and J by 3 bases, with 23 bases between the two germline ends. The CDR3 loop reads CASPFRAGRWNYEQYF. For the CDR3, the DNA is TGTGCCAGCCCTTTTCGAGCTGGCAGGTGGAACTACGAGCAGTACTTC.

This chain connects TRBV2 to TRBJ2-3, with D tentatively TRBD1 or TRBD2 (5 bases each). The germline V gene has CDR1 SNHLY and CDR2 FYNNEI. This CDR3 spans 14 amino acids. With 6 bases removed from V and 0 bases from J, the gap between germline ends came to 10 bases. CDR3 nucleotide sequence: TGTGCCAGCAGGCAGGGACCAAGCACAGATACGCAGTATTTT. It specifies CASRQGPSTDTQYF.

V and J are TRBV18 and TRBJ2-1; unclear D gene. Germline lookup yields CDR1 KGHSH and CDR2 LQKENI. The CDR3 length is 12 residues. V lost 4 bases, J lost 5 bases, and 6 bases lay in between. The CDR3 region is CASSLLNNEQFF. In DNA, the CDR3 is TGTGCCAGCTCACTGCTAAACAATGAGCAGTTCTTC.

The chain uses TRBV11-1 and TRBJ1-4, with 7 bases identical to TRBD1. Per germline, CDR1 SGHAT and CDR2 FQDESV (reference sequence). This CDR3 is built from 15 residues. The trim removed 5 bases at V and 0 bases at J, leaving 3 bases unmatched. The CDR3, as DNA: TGTGCCAGCAGCGCTGGGACAGCAACTAATGAAAAACTGTTTTTT. Its translation is CASSAGTATNEKLFF.

This chain joins TRBV28 and TRBJ1-1; the D gene is possibly TRBD1 (5 bases). V gave up 6 bases and J gave up 1 base, with 12 bases separating them. Germline loops: CDR1 MDHEN, CDR2 SYDVKM. This CDR3 has 14 residues. CDR3 coding DNA: TGTGCCAGCAGCCCGGGACTGCCGAACACTGAAGCTTTCTTT. Its protein product is CASSPGLPNTEAFF.

This chain joins TRBV6-5 and TRBJ1-1; D is perhaps TRBD1 (6 bases). Germline V gene lookup returns CDR1 MNHEY and CDR2 SVGAGI. CDR3 size: 13 residues. V dropped 6 bases and J dropped 4 bases, with 12 bases sitting between them. CDR3 bases: TGTGCCAGCAGAGGGGGAAGAAGCACTGAAGCTTTCTTT. Translation: CASRGGRSTEAFF.

CDR3 nucleotide sequence: TGTGCCAGCAGCCCCGTCGAGGGGTCCGGCTCCTACGAGCAGTACTTC. Encoded protein: CASSPVEGSGSYEQYF. This chain connects TRBV7-9 to TRBJ2-7; the D gene could be TRBD1 or TRBD2 (5 bases each). V lost 5 bases and J 0 bases, leaving 17 bases between the germline ends. The V gene's germline CDR1 is SEHNR and CDR2 FQNEAQ (reference sequence). This CDR3 is built from 16 residues.